The clone carrying this TCR beta chain was seen ten or more times. Its specificity is not known. The data are from a study of T cells after yellow fever vaccination. Study outcomes and limitations: The secondary response was weaker but peaked faster, day 5 versus 15. Reappearing after the booster were most of the clones from primary vaccination (roughly 95% CD4, around 90% CD8). Contaminants from the bulk population, in the form of abundant clonotypes, could be found in FACS-sorted repertoires.

Template switching with 5'RACE generated the TCR cDNA and added a universal primer site and UMIs. TCRdb independently ran MiXCR on the 5' RACE reads; one entry per CDR3 protein. The data show some 240,000 distinct CDR3 sequences, 3.6% seen once. The sequencing used PBMCs, collected 15 days after the yellow fever booster vaccination. The TCR was taken from a man in his late teens or twenties who received the YFV17D yellow fever vaccine.

The CDR3 coding sequence is TGTGCCAGCAGTGCGAGGCGGGTCGGGGAGCTGTTTTTT. Translation: CASSARRVGELFF. The gene calls are TRBV28 and TRBJ2-2; maybe TRBD2 (5 bases). Germline V gene lookup returns CDR1 MDHEN and CDR2 SYDVKM. V was pared by 5 bases and J by 7 bases, with 11 bases between. This CDR3 contains 13 residues.